This T cell receptor (beta chain) was obtained from a study of blood T cell repertoires in COVID-19. For the study at large: Whether acute or convalescent, the COVID-19 samples came from the United States, Italy and Spain.

Produced via immunoSEQ multiplex PCR; TCRdb's table is partial and in-frame only. The data contain 290,000 or so clones, around nine tenths of them seen just once; the ten biggest clones take up 2.6%. Which cohort a participant joined came from the clinical history participants gave. Either two negative PCRs, clearance, or symptom resolution qualified Cohort 3 donors as recovered. Germline V gene sequence: CDR1 LGHNA, CDR2 YSLEER. V dropped 2 bases and J dropped 0 bases, with 5 bases sitting between them. CDR3 length: 14 residues. The V and J genes are TRBV4-3 and TRBJ1-5; D is undetermined. The origin of this receptor is a woman aged 18-29 years who had recovered from COVID-19. Input material: PBMCs or T cells enriched from blood (not recorded which). DNA for the CDR3: TGCGCCAGCAGCCAAACTATTAGCAATCAGCCCCAGCATTTT. Encoded protein: CASSQTISNQPQHF.